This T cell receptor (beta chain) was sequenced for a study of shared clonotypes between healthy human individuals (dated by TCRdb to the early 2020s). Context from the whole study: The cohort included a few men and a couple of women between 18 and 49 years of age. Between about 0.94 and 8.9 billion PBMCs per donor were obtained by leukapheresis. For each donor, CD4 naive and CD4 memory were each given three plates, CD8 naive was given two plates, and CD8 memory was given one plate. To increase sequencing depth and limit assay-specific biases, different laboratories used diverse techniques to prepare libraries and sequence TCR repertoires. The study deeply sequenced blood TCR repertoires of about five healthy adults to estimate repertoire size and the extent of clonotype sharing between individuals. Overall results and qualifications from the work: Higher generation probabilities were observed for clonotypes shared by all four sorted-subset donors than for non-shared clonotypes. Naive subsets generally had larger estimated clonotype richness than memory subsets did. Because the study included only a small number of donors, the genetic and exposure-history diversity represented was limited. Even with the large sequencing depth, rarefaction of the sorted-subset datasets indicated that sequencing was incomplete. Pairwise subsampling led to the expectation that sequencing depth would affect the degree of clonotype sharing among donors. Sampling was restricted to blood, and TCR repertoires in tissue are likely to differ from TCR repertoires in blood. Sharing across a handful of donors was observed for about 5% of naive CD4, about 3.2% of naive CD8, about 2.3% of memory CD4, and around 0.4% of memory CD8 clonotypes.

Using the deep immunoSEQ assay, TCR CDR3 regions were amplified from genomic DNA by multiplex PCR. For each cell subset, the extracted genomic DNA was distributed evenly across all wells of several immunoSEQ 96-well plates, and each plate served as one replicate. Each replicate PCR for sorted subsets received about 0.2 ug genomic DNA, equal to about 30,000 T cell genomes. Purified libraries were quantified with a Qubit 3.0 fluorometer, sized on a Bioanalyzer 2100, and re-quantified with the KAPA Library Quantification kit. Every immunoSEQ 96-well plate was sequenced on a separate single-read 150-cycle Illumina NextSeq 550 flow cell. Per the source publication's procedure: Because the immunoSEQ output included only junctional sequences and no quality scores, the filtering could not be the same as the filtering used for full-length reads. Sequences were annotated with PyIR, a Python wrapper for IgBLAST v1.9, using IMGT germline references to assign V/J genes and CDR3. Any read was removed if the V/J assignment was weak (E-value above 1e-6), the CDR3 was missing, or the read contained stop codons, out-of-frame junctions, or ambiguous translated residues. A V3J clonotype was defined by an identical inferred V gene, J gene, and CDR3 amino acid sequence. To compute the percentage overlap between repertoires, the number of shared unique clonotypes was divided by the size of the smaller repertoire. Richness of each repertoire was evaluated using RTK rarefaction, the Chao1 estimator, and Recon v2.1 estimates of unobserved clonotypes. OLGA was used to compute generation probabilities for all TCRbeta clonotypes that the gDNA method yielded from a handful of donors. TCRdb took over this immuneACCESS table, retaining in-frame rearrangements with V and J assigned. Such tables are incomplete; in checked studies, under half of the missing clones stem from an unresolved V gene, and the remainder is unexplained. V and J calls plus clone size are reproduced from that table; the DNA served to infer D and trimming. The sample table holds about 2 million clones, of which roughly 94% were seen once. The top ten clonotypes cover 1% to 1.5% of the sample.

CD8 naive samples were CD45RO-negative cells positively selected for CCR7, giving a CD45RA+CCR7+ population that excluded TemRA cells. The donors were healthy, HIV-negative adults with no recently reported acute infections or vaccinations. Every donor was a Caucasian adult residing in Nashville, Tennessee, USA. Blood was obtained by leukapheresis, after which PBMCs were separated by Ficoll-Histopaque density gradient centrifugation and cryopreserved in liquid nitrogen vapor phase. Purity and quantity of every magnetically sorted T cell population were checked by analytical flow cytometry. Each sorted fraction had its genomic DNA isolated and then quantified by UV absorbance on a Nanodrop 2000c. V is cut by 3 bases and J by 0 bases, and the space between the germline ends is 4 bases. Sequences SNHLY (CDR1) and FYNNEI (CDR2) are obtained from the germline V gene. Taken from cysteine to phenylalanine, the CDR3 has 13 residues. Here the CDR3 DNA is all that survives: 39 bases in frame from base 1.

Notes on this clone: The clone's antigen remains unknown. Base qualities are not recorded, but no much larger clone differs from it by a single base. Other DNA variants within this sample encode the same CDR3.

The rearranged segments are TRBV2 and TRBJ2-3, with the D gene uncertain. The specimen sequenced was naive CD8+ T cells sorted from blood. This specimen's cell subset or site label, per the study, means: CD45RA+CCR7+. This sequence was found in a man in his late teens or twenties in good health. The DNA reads TGTGCCAGCAGTGACAGGAGCACAGATACGCAGTATTTT. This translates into CASSDRSTDTQYF.